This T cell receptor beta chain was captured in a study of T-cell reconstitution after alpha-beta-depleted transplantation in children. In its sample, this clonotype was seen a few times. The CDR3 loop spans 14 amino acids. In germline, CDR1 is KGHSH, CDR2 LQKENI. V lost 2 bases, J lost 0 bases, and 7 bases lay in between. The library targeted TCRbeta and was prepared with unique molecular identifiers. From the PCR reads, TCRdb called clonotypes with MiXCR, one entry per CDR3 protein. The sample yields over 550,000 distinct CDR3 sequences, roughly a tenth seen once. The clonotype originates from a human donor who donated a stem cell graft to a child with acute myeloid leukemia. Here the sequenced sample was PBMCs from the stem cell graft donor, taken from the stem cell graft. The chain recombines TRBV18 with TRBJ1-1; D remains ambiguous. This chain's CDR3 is CASSPRYLNTEAFF. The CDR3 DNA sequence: TGTGCCAGCTCACCAAGATACCTGAACACTGAAGCTTTCTTT.